This TCR beta chain was recovered during a study of glioma-infiltrating T cells after dendritic cell vaccination. About the research overall: Samples are from glioblastoma patients in Phase I and II dendritic cell vaccine trials.

The primer mix had 60 V beta and 13 J beta primers. This table comes from immunoSEQ multiplex PCR, and its TCRdb copy is limited to in-frame clones, with some not included. The table includes about 20,000 clones, more than 65% detected once. The starting material was blood, obtained before dendritic cell vaccination. This TCR derives from a human donor with glioblastoma.

CDR3 region: CAINVGRGGTVGGEQYF. In nucleotides, the CDR3 is TGTGCCATCAATGTTGGTCGCGGCGGCACGGTTGGTGGCGAGCAGTACTTC. V and J are TRBV10-3 and TRBJ2-7; no firm D call. CDR1 ENHRY and CDR2 SYGVKD come from the germline V gene. Trimming took off 7 bases at V and 6 bases at J, with 28 bases between the two ends. The CDR3 covers 17 residues.